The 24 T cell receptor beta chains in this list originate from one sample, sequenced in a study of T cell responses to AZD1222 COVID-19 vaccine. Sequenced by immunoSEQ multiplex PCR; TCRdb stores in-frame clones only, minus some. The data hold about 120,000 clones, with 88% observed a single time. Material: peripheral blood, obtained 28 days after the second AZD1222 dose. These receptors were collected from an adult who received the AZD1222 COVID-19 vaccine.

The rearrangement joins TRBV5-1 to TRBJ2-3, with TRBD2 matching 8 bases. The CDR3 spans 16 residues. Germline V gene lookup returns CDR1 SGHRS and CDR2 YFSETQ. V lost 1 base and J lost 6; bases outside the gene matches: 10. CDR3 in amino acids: CASSLMGSGAGDTQYF. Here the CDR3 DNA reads TGCGCCAGCAGCTTGATGGGTAGCGGGGCGGGGGATACGCAGTATTTT.

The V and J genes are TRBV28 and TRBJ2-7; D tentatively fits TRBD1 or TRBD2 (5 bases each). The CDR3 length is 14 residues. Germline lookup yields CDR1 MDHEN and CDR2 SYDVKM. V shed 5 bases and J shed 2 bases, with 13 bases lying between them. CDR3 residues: CASSAGTATYEQYF. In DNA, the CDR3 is TGTGCCAGCAGTGCCGGGACGGCGACCTACGAGCAGTACTTC. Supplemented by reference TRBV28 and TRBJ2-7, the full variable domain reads DVKVTQSSRYLVKRTGEKVFLECVQDMDHENMFWYRQDPGLGLRLIYFSYDVKMKEKGDIPEGYSVSREKKERFSLILESASTNQTSMYLCASSAGTATYEQYFGPGTRLTVT.

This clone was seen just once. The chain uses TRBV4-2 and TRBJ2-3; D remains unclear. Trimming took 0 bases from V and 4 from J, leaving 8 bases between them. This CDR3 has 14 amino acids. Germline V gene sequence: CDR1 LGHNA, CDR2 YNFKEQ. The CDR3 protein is CASSQDRYADTQYF. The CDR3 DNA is TGTGCCAGCAGCCAAGATAGGTATGCAGATACGCAGTATTTT.

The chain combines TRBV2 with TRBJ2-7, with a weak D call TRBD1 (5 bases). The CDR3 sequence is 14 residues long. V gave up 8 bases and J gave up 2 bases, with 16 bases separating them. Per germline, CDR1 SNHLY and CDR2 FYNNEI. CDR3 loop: CASGPQGVTYEQYF. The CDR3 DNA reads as TGTGCCAGCGGCCCTCAAGGGGTGACCTACGAGCAGTACTTC.

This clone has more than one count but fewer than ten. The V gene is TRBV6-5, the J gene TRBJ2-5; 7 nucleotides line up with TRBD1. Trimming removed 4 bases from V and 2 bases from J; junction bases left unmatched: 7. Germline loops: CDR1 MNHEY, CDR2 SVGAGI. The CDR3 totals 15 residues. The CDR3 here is CASSWRQGKQETQYF. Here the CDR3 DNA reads TGTGCCAGCAGTTGGAGACAGGGTAAACAAGAGACCCAGTACTTC.

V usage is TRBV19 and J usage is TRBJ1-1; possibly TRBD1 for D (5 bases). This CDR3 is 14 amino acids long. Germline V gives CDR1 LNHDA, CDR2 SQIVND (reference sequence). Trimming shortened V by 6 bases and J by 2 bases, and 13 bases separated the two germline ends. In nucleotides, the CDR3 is TGTGCCAGTAGATCTCCGGGGACCAACACTGAAGCTTTCTTT. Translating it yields CASRSPGTNTEAFF.

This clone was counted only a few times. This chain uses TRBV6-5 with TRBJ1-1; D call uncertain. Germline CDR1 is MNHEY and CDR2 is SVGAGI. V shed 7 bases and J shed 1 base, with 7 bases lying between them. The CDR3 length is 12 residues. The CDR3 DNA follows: TGTGCCAGCACTGGGCGGAACACTGAAGCTTTCTTT. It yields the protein CASTGRNTEAFF.

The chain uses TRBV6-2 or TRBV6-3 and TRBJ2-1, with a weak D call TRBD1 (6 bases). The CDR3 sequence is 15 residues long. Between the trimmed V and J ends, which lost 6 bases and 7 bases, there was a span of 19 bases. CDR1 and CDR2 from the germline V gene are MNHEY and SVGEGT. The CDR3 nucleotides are TGTGCCAGCAGCTGGGGACACATTGGGGGTAATGAGCAGTTCTTC. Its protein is CASSWGHIGGNEQFF.

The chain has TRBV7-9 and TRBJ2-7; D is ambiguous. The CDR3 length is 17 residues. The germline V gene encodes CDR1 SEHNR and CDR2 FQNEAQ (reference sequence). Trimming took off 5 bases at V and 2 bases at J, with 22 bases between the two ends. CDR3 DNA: TGTGCCAGCAGCCTCCCCCGTTTATTCGGAGATACCTACGAGCAGTACTTC. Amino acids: CASSLPRLFGDTYEQYF.

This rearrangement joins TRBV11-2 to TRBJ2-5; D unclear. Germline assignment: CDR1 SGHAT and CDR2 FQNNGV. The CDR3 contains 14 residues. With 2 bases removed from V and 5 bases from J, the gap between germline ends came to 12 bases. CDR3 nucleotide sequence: TGTGCCAGCAGCTTAATGGGTATTCGGGAGACCCAGTACTTC. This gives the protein CASSLMGIRETQYF.

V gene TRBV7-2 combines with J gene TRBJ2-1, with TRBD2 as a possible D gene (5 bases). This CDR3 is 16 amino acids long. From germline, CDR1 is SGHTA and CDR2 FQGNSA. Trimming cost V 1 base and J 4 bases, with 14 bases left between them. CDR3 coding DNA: TGTGCCAGCAGCTTAGTTGGAGGACGCTTGTACAATGAGCAGTTCTTC. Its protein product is CASSLVGGRLYNEQFF.

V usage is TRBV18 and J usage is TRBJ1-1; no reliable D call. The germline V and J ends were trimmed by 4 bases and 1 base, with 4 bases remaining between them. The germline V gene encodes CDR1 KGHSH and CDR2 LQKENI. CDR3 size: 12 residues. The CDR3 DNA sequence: TGTGCCAGCTCACTCAAGAACACTGAAGCTTTCTTT. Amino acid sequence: CASSLKNTEAFF.

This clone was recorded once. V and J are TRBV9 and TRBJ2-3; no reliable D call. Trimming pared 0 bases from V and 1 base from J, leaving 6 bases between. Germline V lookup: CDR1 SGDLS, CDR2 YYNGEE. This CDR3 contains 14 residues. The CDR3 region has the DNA TGTGCCAGCAGCGTAGGATTTGGCACAGATACGCAGTATTTT. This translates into CASSVGFGTDTQYF.

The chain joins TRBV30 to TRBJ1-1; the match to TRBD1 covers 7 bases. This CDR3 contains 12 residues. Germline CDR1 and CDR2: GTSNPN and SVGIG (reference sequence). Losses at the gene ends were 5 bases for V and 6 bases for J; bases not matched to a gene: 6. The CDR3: CAWGSQGAEAFF. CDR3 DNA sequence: TGTGCCTGGGGTAGTCAGGGGGCTGAAGCTTTCTTT.

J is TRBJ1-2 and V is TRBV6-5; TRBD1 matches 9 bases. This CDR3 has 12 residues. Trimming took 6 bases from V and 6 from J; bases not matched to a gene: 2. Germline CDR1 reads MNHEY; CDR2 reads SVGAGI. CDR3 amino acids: CASSRQGDGYTF. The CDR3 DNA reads TGTGCCAGCAGCAGACAGGGGGATGGCTACACCTTC.

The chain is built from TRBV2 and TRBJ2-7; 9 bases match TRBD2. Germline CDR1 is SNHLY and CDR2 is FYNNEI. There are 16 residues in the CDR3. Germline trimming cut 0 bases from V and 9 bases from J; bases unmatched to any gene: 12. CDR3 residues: CASSEALVAGGPRQYF. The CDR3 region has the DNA TGTGCCAGCAGTGAAGCCCTCGTCGCGGGGGGGCCTAGGCAGTACTTC.

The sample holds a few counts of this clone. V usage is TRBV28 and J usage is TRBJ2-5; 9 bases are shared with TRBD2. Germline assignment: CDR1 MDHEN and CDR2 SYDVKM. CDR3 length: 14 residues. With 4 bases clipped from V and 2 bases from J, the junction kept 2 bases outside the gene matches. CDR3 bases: TGTGCCAGCAGTTCAGCGGGAGGACAAGAGACCCAGTACTTC. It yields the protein CASSSAGGQETQYF.

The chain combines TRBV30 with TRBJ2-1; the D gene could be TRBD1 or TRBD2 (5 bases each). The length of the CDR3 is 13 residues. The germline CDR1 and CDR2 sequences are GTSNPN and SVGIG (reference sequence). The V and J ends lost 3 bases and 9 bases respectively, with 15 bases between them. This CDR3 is CAWRGTNRGEQFF. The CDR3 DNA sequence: TGTGCCTGGAGAGGGACCAACCGCGGTGAGCAGTTCTTC.

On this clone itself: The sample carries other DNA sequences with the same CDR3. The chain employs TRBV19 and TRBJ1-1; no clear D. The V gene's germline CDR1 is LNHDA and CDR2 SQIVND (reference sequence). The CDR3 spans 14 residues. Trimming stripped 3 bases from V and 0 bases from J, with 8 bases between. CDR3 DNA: TGTGCCAGTAGTATGATAGGGTTGAACACTGAAGCTTTCTTT. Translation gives CASSMIGLNTEAFF.

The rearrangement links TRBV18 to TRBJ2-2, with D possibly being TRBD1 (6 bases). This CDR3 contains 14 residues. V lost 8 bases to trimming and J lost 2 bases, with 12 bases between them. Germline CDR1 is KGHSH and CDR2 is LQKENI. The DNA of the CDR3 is TGTGCCAGCCAAGGGACAAGAAACACCGGGGAGCTGTTTTTT. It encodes CASQGTRNTGELFF.

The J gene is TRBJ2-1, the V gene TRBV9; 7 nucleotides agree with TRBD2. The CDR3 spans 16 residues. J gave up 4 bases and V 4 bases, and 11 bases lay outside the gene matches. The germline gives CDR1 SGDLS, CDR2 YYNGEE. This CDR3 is CASSSESGNVYNEQFF. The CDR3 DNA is TGTGCCAGCAGCTCCGAGAGCGGGAACGTTTACAATGAGCAGTTCTTC.

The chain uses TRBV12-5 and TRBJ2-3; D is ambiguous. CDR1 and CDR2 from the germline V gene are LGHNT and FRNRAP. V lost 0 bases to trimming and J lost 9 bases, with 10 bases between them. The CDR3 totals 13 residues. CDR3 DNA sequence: TGTGCTAGTGGTTTGGTACAGCAGAGAACGCAGTATTTT. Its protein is CASGLVQQRTQYF.

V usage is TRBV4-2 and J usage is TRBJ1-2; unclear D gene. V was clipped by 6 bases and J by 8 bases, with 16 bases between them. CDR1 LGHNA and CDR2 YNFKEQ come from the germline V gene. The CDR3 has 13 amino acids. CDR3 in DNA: TGTGCCAGCAGTTCAAGGACGGGAGAAGGCTACACCTTC. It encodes CASSSRTGEGYTF.

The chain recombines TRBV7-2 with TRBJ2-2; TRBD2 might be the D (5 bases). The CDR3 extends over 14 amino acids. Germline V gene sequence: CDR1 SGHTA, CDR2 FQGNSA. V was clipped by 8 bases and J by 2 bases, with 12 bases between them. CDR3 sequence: CASGRLFNTGELFF. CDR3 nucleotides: TGTGCCAGCGGGAGACTTTTCAACACCGGGGAGCTGTTTTTT.